This record covers a single T cell receptor (beta chain). It lacks a known antigen. Base quality data are lacking; no much larger clone is found one base away. Library preparation employed RACE. For sequencing, a NextSeq 500 was employed. During library preparation, unique molecular identifiers were attached to individual cDNA molecules so that TCRs could be counted quantitatively and reproducibly. Each blood RNA sample was used to sequence both TCR alpha and TCR beta chains. As for the authors' bioinformatics: Samples had a median of about 90,000 TCRs, with a range from 23,224 to 690,600. V, J and CDR3 annotation of the TCR reads was performed with the Decombinator software suite. To make PS versus PT1 abundance plots, every sample was subsampled to the same number of TCRs (28,000). Expanded TCRs were defined as absent before sensitization and observed at least eight times at the 2-week time point. The raw public reads went through TCRdb reprocessing: fastp at Q25, MiXCR clone calling, in-frame beta chains kept. When rows share a CDR3 protein, they turn into one entry using the most common DNA and genes. The V and J calls follow TCRdb's processing rather than the paper's. The sample has 45,000 to 60,000 distinct CDR3 sequences on record, under 15% of them singletons. The ten largest clones add up to roughly 2.4% of the sample.

This entry comes from a study of human T cells and chemical hapten exposure (dated by TCRdb to 2020 to 2023). Notes on the research overall: For sensitization, 2% DPC in acetone was applied to an approximately 2 cm by approximately 2 cm area of upper inner arm skin. Patients additionally received weekly therapeutic DPC doses to the scalp throughout the approximately 22-week study period. Patch testing was done on the upper back using Finn chambers containing 0.01% DPC, and results were scored after 6 days according to International Contact Dermatitis Research Group standards. Most of the patients in the cohort were female, and the cohort covered alopecia areata with under or over 50% scalp involvement, alopecia totalis and alopecia universalis. Libraries were pooled for sequencing, and per-sample TCR yields varied mainly because of small differences in library volumes within the pool. This study followed changes in the peripheral blood TCR repertoire in vivo during primary and secondary sensitization of alopecia patients to the hapten diphenylcyclopropenone (DPC). Blood samples were taken from patients before sensitization (week 0) and then at 2, 6 and about 24 weeks after DPC sensitization. For TCR sequencing, blood came from 25 to 35 alopecia patients at anywhere from one to four time points (pre-sensitization, 2, 6 and 24 weeks).

The sample's time point label, decoded: patch test 3, about 24 weeks after DPC sensitization. According to the study, the label for this sample's treatment or condition signals: therapeutic diphenylcyclopropenone sensitization with weekly scalp DPC. Blood at each patch-test visit was drawn before the patch test was applied. Patients were considered eligible if aged 18 to 70, diagnosed with alopecia and deemed suitable for DPC therapy, and patients were excluded if pregnant. Total RNA was extracted from unfractionated whole blood that had been collected in Tempus Blood RNA tubes. What the authors observed across the whole study: Expanded TCRs formed significantly more large CDR3 similarity clusters than pre-sensitization or healthy control sets, consistent with antigen-driven responses. A positive correlation was found between the number of PT1 expanded TCRs and patch test score, with significance reached at thresholds 8, 16 and 32 but not 4. The number of TCRs above 1 in 1000 frequency did not change with DPC sensitization; there was no evidence of global repertoire structure alterations. All patients had alopecia, a presumed autoimmune disease, so their immune response might differ from that of healthy individuals. Repeated subsampling changed both the strength of the expansion versus patch-test correlation and the threshold at which the correlation became significant.

V and J are truncated by 2 bases and 6 bases respectively, leaving an intervening sequence of 5 bases. As encoded in the germline V gene, CDR1 is MDHEN while CDR2 is SYDVKM. The CDR3, from cysteine to phenylalanine, totals 12 residues. The kept DNA is CDR3 alone, 36 bases in frame from the first base. The sequence came from a man aged 30-40 years with alopecia areata. Some clones in this sample may be carry-over from other donors' samples. The chain is assembled from TRBV28 and TRBJ1-5, with TRBD1 perhaps the D gene, on 5 matching bases. The input for sequencing was whole blood, taken in connection with sensitization to the hapten diphenylcyclopropenone (DPC). The CDR3 protein: CASSLQGQPQHF. The nucleotide sequence reads TGTGCCAGCAGTTTACAGGGTCAGCCCCAGCATTTT.